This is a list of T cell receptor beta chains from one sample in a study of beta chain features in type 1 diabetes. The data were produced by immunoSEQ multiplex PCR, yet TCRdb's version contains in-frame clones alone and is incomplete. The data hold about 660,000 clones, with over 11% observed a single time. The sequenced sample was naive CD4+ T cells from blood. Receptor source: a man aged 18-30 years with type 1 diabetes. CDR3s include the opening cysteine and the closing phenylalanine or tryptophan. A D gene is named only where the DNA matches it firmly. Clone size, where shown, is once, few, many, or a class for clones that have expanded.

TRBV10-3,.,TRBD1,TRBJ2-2,CAISGRQGSNTGELFF,TGTGCCATCAGTGGACGACAGGGATCGAACACCGGGGAGCTGTTTTTT
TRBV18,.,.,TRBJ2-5,CASSQEGGRETQYF,TGTGCCAGCTCACAGGAGGGAGGTCGGGAGACCCAGTACTTC
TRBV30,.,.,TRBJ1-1,CAWSVRENTEAFF,TGTGCCTGGAGTGTACGCGAGAACACTGAAGCTTTCTTT
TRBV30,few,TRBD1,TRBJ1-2,CAWGGPYQGGGGYTF,TGTGCCTGGGGTGGGCCCTATCAGGGGGGAGGTGGCTACACCTTC
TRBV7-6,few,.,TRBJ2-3,CASSPRVTDTQYF,TGTGCCAGCAGTCCCAGGGTTACAGATACGCAGTATTTT
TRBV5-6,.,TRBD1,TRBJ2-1,CASSSQGVTYNEQFF,TGTGCCAGCAGCTCCCAGGGGGTCACCTACAATGAGCAGTTCTTC
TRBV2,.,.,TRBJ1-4,CASNAVGEKLFF,TGTGCCAGCAACGCGGTGGGTGAAAAACTGTTTTTT
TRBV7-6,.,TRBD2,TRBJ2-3,CASSATRTSGNTDTQYF,TGTGCCAGCAGCGCTACCAGGACTAGCGGGAACACAGATACGCAGTATTTT
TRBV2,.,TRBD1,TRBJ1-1,CATPDREGTEAFF,TGTGCCACCCCGGACAGGGAGGGCACTGAAGCTTTCTTT
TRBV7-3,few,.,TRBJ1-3,CASSAGPRNTIYF,TGTGCCAGCAGCGCCGGACCCCGAAACACCATATATTTT
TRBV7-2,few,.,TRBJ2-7,CASSPGPQRYDEQYF,TGTGCCAGCAGCCCGGGTCCCCAAAGATATGACGAGCAGTACTTC
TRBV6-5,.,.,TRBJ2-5,CASSYSKAAETQYF,TGTGCCAGCAGTTACTCCAAGGCGGCAGAGACCCAGTACTTC
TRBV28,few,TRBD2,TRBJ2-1,CASSLPTSGSYNEQFF,TGTGCCAGCAGTTTACCGACTAGCGGTTCCTACAATGAGCAGTTCTTC
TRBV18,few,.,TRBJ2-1,CASSPPGLSSYNEQFF,TGTGCCAGCTCACCCCCGGGCCTCAGCTCCTACAATGAGCAGTTCTTC
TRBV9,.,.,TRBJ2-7,CASSVGAGPLETYEQYF,TGTGCCAGCAGCGTAGGGGCAGGCCCCCTTGAAACCTACGAGCAGTACTTC
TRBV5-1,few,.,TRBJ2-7,CASSLGPDSSYEQYF,TGCGCCAGCAGCTTGGGTCCGGACAGTTCCTACGAGCAGTACTTC
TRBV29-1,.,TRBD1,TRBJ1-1,CSVGGRGYTEAFF,TGCAGCGTTGGGGGCAGGGGGTACACTGAAGCTTTCTTT
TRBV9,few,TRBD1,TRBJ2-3,CASSRDRGPRVGDTQYF,TGTGCCAGTTCTAGAGACAGGGGGCCGCGGGTCGGAGATACGCAGTATTTT
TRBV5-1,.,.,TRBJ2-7,CASSLEPGTVYEQYF,TGCGCCAGCAGCTTGGAGCCAGGGACGGTCTACGAGCAGTACTTC
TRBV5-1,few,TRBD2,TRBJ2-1,CASSPLSGSQNEQFF,TGCGCCAGCAGCCCTCTTAGCGGGAGCCAGAATGAGCAGTTCTTC
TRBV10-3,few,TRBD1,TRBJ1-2,CAISAGQDEGYTF,TGTGCCATCAGCGCGGGACAGGACGAGGGCTACACCTTC
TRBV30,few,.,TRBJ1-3,CAWSAYRSGSSGNTIYF,TGTGCCTGGAGTGCCTACCGTTCCGGCTCCTCTGGAAACACCATATATTTT
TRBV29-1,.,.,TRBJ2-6,CSVGVYSGANVLTF,TGCAGCGTCGGAGTTTACTCTGGGGCCAACGTCCTGACTTTC
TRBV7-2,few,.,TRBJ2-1,CASSSPDNEQFF,TGTGCCAGCAGCTCCCCCGACAATGAGCAGTTCTTC
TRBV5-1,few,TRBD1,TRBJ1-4,CASSLVGQHEKLFF,TGCGCCAGCAGCTTGGTGGGACAGCATGAAAAACTGTTTTTT
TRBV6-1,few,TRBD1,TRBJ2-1,CASSLWTGGNEQFF,TGTGCCAGCAGTTTGTGGACAGGGGGGAATGAGCAGTTCTTC
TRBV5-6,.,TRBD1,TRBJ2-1,CASSRTGNNEQFF,TGTGCCAGCAGCCGGACAGGAAACAATGAGCAGTTCTTC
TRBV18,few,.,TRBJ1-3,CASSPREGNTIYF,TGTGCCAGCTCACCTCGAGAAGGAAACACCATATATTTT
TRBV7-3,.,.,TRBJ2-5,CASSPNRDPRGTQYF,TGTGCCAGCAGTCCAAACCGGGACCCGCGGGGGACCCAGTACTTC
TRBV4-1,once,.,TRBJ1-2,CASSQAFRDRAPNYGYTF,TGCGCCAGCAGCCAAGCCTTCCGCGACAGAGCTCCTAACTATGGCTACACCTTC
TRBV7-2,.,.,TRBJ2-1,CASSYSSSSYNEQFF,TGTGCCAGCAGCTATTCTTCAAGCTCCTACAATGAGCAGTTCTTC
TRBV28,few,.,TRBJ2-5,CASRGETQYF,TGTGCCAGCAGAGGAGAGACCCAGTACTTC
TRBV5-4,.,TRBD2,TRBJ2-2,CASSFGLAGVETGELFF,TGTGCCAGCAGCTTCGGACTAGCTGGGGTAGAAACCGGGGAGCTGTTTTTT
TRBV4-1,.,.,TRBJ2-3,CASSQVRGSGSTDTQYF,TGCGCCAGCAGCCAAGTCCGGGGTAGCGGCAGCACAGATACGCAGTATTTT
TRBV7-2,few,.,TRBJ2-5,CASSLRQGGVETQYF,TGTGCCAGCAGCTTAAGGCAGGGAGGAGTTGAGACCCAGTACTTC
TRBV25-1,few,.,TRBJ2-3,CASSDSSGTATDTQYF,TGTGCCAGCAGTGATTCCTCCGGGACTGCAACAGATACGCAGTATTTT
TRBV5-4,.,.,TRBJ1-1,CASSQPSRGAEAFF,TGTGCCAGCAGCCAACCCTCCCGGGGCGCTGAAGCTTTCTTT